The rows below give T cell receptor beta chains drawn from one sample of a study of T-cell reconstitution after alpha-beta-depleted transplantation in children. In TCRdb, the PCR reads were re-called with MiXCR into one record per CDR3 protein. The sample consists of hundreds of thousands of distinct CDR3 sequences, 6.5% to 10% of them appearing once. The input for sequencing was PBMCs, mostly from graft donor cells, taken 180 days after TCRalphabeta/CD19-depleted stem cell transplant. The receptors derive from a male patient younger than 18 who had a stem cell transplant for acute lymphoblastic leukemia, so the T cells may come from the graft donor. Each CDR3 is given with its conserved first and last residue.

v_call cdr3_length cdr3_aa
TRBV4-2 14 CASSQDPVTYEQYF
TRBV6-1 14 CASSPDRTNYGYTF
TRBV28 14 CASSFQRKTGELFF
TRBV14 15 CASSLWSGARGEQYF
TRBV15 15 CATSRPTGADQPQHF
TRBV7-2 14 CASSLEQGLKGAFF
TRBV15 14 CATSIRPTPDTQYF
TRBV20-1 14 CSARDVEWNSPLHF
TRBV6-1 16 CASSEDEGRGKNIQYF
TRBV19 14 CAIPTGGGNQPQHF
TRBV6-2/TRBV6-3 17 CASSYPRTGEGNQPQHF
TRBV29-1 15 CSVGSRSSGANVLTF
TRBV20-1 15 CSSRKWDSSSYEQYF
TRBV27 14 CASNPGWSTGELFF
TRBV11-2 13 CASSGAQGYEQYF
TRBV19 13 CASSIQGGETQYF
TRBV18 16 CASSPVRGKSEETQYF
TRBV20-1 16 CSAINGQGDSNQPQHF
TRBV7-2 13 CASSSSQRSPLHF
TRBV19 12 CASNDSNQPQHF
TRBV7-3 17 CASSPNGLASGANVLTF
TRBV7-3 16 CASSLTGLAGADTQYF
TRBV5-1 13 CASGGGGNYEQYF
TRBV28 13 CATVRAGGEKLFF
TRBV12-3/TRBV12-4 14 CASRRQGRNYEQYF
TRBV5-1 14 CASTTGGPRTEAFF
TRBV18 13 CASSPLDNTEAFF
TRBV7-2 16 CASSLLAGSSYNEQFF
TRBV3-1 15 CASSRGGRSYNEQFF
TRBV29-1 15 CSVRGKLAGGVEQFF
TRBV3-1 17 CASSPLAGSTRTGELFF
TRBV5-1 14 CASSLGGGNTEAFF
TRBV4-1 12 CASSQDRNIQYF
TRBV7-6 18 CASSAGPGGTIRTDTQYF
TRBV20-1 15 CSARRLAGGTGELFF
TRBV3-1 15 CARSPGLHLKNIQYF
TRBV6-5 17 CASSYSTRVTYNSPLHF
TRBV5-1 16 CASSLPSESSYNEQFF
TRBV21-1 12 CADTGPLGGYTF
TRBV27 15 CASSPPGQGRHEQYF
TRBV7-3 14 CASSSGLAGGELFF
TRBV25-1 13 CASTQGGYNEQFF
TRBV4-3 17 CASSQDLGDRGPYEQYF
TRBV3-1 14 CASSWGGRSYEQYF
TRBV12-3/TRBV12-4 14 CASSFRGYTGELFF
TRBV7-8 14 CASELYRSTDTQYF
TRBV29-1 13 CSVEQGLPGELFF
TRBV3-1 14 CASSQGTLADTQYF
TRBV7-6 14 CASSWGRGTDTQYF
TRBV5-1 14 CASSLSGQGTEAFF
TRBV20-1 14 CSASRGVTQETQYF
TRBV7-3 15 CANAGGALFAYEQYF
TRBV19 13 CASRQGARETQYF